This T cell receptor beta chain was sequenced for a study of human T cells and chemical hapten exposure. Germline V CDR1 and CDR2: SQVTM, ANQGSEA. The CDR3 loop spans 12 amino acids. V gave up 5 bases and J gave up 6 bases; unmatched junction bases: 3. Using its own MiXCR run on the RACE reads, TCRdb lists one record per CDR3 protein. Among roughly 160,000 distinct CDR3 sequences listed, approximately 15% were seen once. Documented time point: patch test 1, 2 weeks after DPC sensitization. The treatment denotes: therapeutic diphenylcyclopropenone sensitization with weekly scalp DPC. The receptor's source is a woman aged 30 to 39 with alopecia areata. Some clones in this sample may be carry-over from other donors' samples. The source was whole blood, collected in connection with sensitization to the hapten diphenylcyclopropenone (DPC). The chain links TRBV29-1 to TRBJ2-7, with 11 bases fitting TRBD2. CDR3 nucleotides: TGCAGCGTTAGACTAGCGGGACGCGAGCAGTACTTC. Its protein is CSVRLAGREQYF.